Listed below are T cell receptor beta chains from one sample, sequenced in a study of T cell responses to AZD1222 COVID-19 vaccine. Profiled with immunoSEQ multiplex PCR; TCRdb holds only in-frame clones, not every one. Among about 140,000 clones listed, more than 85% were seen once. The sample consisted of peripheral blood, taken on day 0 of AZD1222 vaccination. These receptors all stem from an adult in good health. The CDR3 runs from the conserved cysteine through the conserved F or W. Each record gives: J gene, V gene, clone size, D gene, CDR3 protein, CDR3 DNA. D genes are given only for firm matches. Clone size is stated in some rows and not others, as once, few, many or a class when expanded.

TRBJ2-1 | TRBV6-5 | . | . | CASSSGTNEQFF | TGTGCCAGCAGTTCGGGGACCAATGAGCAGTTCTTC
TRBJ2-3 | TRBV24-1 | . | TRBD2 | CATSTSGGPDTQYF | TGTGCCACGAGCACTAGCGGGGGACCGGATACGCAGTATTTT
TRBJ2-5 | TRBV11-1 | few | TRBD2 | CASSLTSGRSETQYF | TGTGCCAGCAGCTTAACTAGCGGGAGATCAGAGACCCAGTACTTC
TRBJ2-2 | TRBV4-2 | . | TRBD2 | CASSQDPASGFAGELFF | TGTGCCAGCAGCCAAGATCCCGCTAGCGGGTTCGCCGGGGAGCTGTTTTTT
TRBJ1-6 | TRBV3-1/TRBV3-2 | . | TRBD1 | CASSLTGDSPLHF | TGTGCCAGCAGCCTTACAGGGGATTCACCCCTCCACTTT
TRBJ2-7 | TRBV4-2 | . | . | CASSQDSGYEQYF | TGTGCCAGCAGCCAAGATTCGGGCTACGAGCAGTACTTC
TRBJ1-5 | TRBV5-6 | once | TRBD1 | CASSRQGVLNQPQHF | TGTGCCAGCAGCCGACAGGGGGTCCTGAATCAGCCCCAGCATTTT
TRBJ2-2 | TRBV27 | . | . | CASSLSWISNTGELFF | TGTGCCAGCAGTTTATCGTGGATATCGAACACCGGGGAGCTGTTTTTT
TRBJ1-5 | TRBV19 | . | . | CASNEGSYYQPQHF | TGTGCCAGTAATGAGGGCAGCTACTATCAGCCCCAGCATTTT
TRBJ2-7 | TRBV12-5 | . | TRBD2 | CASGLGLAATSSYEQYF | TGTGCTAGTGGTTTAGGACTAGCGGCCACGAGCTCCTACGAGCAGTACTTC
TRBJ1-2 | TRBV12-3/TRBV12-4 | . | . | CASRGQGWYGYTF | TGTGCCAGCAGGGGGCAGGGTTGGTATGGCTACACCTTC
TRBJ2-7 | TRBV4-3 | . | TRBD2 | CASSHPSGPAYEQYF | TGCGCCAGCAGCCACCCTAGCGGCCCCGCGTACGAGCAGTACTTC
TRBJ1-6 | TRBV12-3/TRBV12-4 | . | . | CASSLGKNSPLHF | TGTGCCAGCAGTTTAGGGAAGAATTCACCCCTCCACTTT
TRBJ1-5 | TRBV28 | . | TRBD1 | CASSQGALQHF | TGTGCCAGCAGTCAGGGGGCTTTACAGCATTTT
TRBJ1-1 | TRBV6-4 | . | . | CASSDAVGRAFF | TGTGCCAGCAGTGACGCCGTTGGCCGGGCTTTCTTT
TRBJ1-1 | TRBV2 | . | . | CASRDSENTEAFF | TGTGCCAGCCGCGACAGTGAGAACACTGAAGCTTTCTTT
TRBJ2-3 | TRBV28 | once | . | CASSPGARDTQYF | TGTGCCAGCAGTCCAGGGGCGAGAGATACGCAGTATTTT
TRBJ1-5 | TRBV3-1/TRBV3-2 | . | TRBD1 | CASSPGQDNQPQHF | TGTGCCAGCAGCCCAGGACAGGACAATCAGCCCCAGCATTTT
TRBJ2-1 | TRBV19 | once | . | CASSIASTGQFF | TGTGCCAGTAGTATAGCCTCCACCGGGCAGTTCTTC
TRBJ2-1 | TRBV3-1/TRBV3-2 | . | TRBD1 | CASSQEIGGHNEQFF | TGTGCCAGCAGCCAAGAGATAGGGGGCCACAATGAGCAGTTCTTC
TRBJ2-3 | TRBV10-3 | . | . | CAISESVGDTQYF | TGTGCCATCAGTGAGTCAGTGGGAGATACGCAGTATTTT
TRBJ2-6 | TRBV5-4 | . | . | CASSQGTGANVLTF | TGTGCCAGCAGTCAGGGAACCGGGGCCAACGTCCTGACTTTC
TRBJ2-7 | TRBV6-2/TRBV6-3 | once | TRBD1 | CASSRDRAPYEQYF | TGTGCCAGCAGCCGGGACAGGGCCCCCTACGAGCAGTACTTC
TRBJ1-1 | TRBV12-3/TRBV12-4 | . | . | CASSLGAEAFF | TGTGCCAGCAGTTTAGGGGCCGAAGCTTTCTTT
TRBJ1-3 | TRBV6-5 | . | . | CASSYAPSSGNTIYF | TGTGCCAGCAGTTACGCCCCCAGCTCTGGAAACACCATATATTTT
TRBJ1-2 | TRBV3-1/TRBV3-2 | . | TRBD1 | CASSPRGRSDGYTF | TGTGCCAGCAGCCCGAGGGGGCGCAGCGATGGCTACACCTTC
TRBJ1-1 | TRBV9 | few | . | CASSVAGADTEAFF | TGTGCCAGCAGCGTAGCGGGAGCGGACACTGAAGCTTTCTTT
TRBJ1-1 | TRBV5-1 | . | . | CASSTLDRENTEAFF | TGCGCCAGCAGCACATTGGACAGAGAGAACACTGAAGCTTTCTTT
TRBJ1-3 | TRBV11-2 | . | . | CASALIPGQGTGNTIYF | TGTGCCAGCGCCTTAATTCCCGGGCAGGGTACTGGAAACACCATATATTTT
TRBJ2-5 | TRBV5-1 | . | . | CASSLAGETQYF | TGCGCCAGCAGCTTGGCTGGCGAGACCCAGTACTTC
TRBJ1-2 | TRBV2 | . | . | CASSDRVIGGYTF | TGTGCCAGCAGTGATAGGGTTATTGGAGGCTACACCTTC
TRBJ1-3 | TRBV9 | . | . | CASSPKGRSSGNTIYF | TGTGCCAGCAGCCCAAAGGGACGGTCCTCTGGAAACACCATATATTTT
TRBJ1-4 | TRBV28 | once | TRBD1 | CASSSPTGANEKLFF | TGTGCCAGCAGTTCCCCGACAGGGGCTAATGAAAAACTGTTTTTT
TRBJ2-7 | TRBV19 | . | . | CATWPGLNSYEQYF | TGTGCCACCTGGCCGGGACTTAACTCCTACGAGCAGTACTTC
TRBJ1-2 | TRBV6-5 | . | TRBD1 | CASRPTRDRLGGYTF | TGTGCCAGCAGGCCTACTCGGGACAGATTGGGGGGCTACACCTTC
TRBJ2-2 | TRBV6-5 | . | TRBD1 | CASSPGTGRGELFF | TGTGCCAGCAGTCCGGGGACAGGGAGGGGGGAGCTGTTTTTT
TRBJ2-5 | TRBV19 | many | TRBD1 | CASSIGQGRIYQETQYF | TGTGCCAGTAGTATCGGACAGGGGCGGATATACCAAGAGACCCAGTACTTC
TRBJ2-3 | TRBV27 | few | . | CASRRGPKHTDTQYF | TGTGCCAGCCGGCGGGGACCCAAACATACAGATACGCAGTATTTT
TRBJ1-3 | TRBV3-1/TRBV3-2 | . | . | CASSQNENTIYF | TGTGCCAGCAGCCAAAATGAAAACACCATATATTTT
TRBJ2-3 | TRBV5-1 | . | . | CASSTNGRASTDTQYF | TGCGCCAGCAGCACAAACGGCAGAGCTAGCACAGATACGCAGTATTTT
TRBJ2-1 | TRBV10-1 | once | TRBD2 | CASSGASGRIRSYNEQFF | TGCGCCAGCAGTGGGGCTAGCGGGAGAATAAGATCCTACAATGAGCAGTTCTTC
TRBJ2-7 | TRBV29-1 | . | TRBD1 | CSVLKGTGGLYEQYF | TGCAGCGTTCTTAAAGGGACAGGGGGCTTGTACGAGCAGTACTTC
TRBJ1-4 | TRBV18 | . | . | CASSPVDPQFGAEKLFF | TGTGCCAGCTCCCCCGTCGATCCCCAGTTTGGGGCCGAAAAACTGTTTTTT